This T cell receptor (beta chain) was profiled in a study of cytomegalovirus exposure and HLA in healthy donors. The primer mix had 60 Vbeta and 13 Jbeta primers. Assay: immunoSEQ multiplex PCR; the TCRdb copy retains only in-frame clones and omits some. The sample has over 150,000 clones; 80% are singletons. Turning to this clone: Its antigen is undetermined.

Findings and limits, study-wide: What TCR beta sequences reportedly achieved was accurate prediction of HLA-A and HLA-B alleles in most subjects. The study labeled under 200 TCR beta chains cytomegalovirus-associated.

The V gene lost 0 bases and the J gene lost 8 bases, with 14 bases spanning the gap. The CDR3 consists of 15 residues. From germline, CDR1 is LGHNT and CDR2 FRNRAP. It was healthy bone marrow donors who served as donors. The sequence derives from a young man in good health and CMV-seropositive. The sample was PBMCs. The genes are TRBV12-5 and TRBJ1-5; D not certain. As DNA, the CDR3 is TGTGCTAGTGGTTTGGTACGGTTTGGGAGCGAGCCCCAGCATTTT. Translated: CASGLVRFGSEPQHF.